The 12 T cell receptor beta chains reported below all come from one sample, sequenced in a study of T-cell memory formation after mild COVID-19. A single record per CDR3 protein comes from TCRdb applying MiXCR to the 5' RACE reads. The table includes tens of thousands of distinct CDR3 sequences, 7.3% detected once. Sequencing used PBMCs or a T cell subset sorted from them (not recorded which). These receptors originate from a man aged 18 to 30 who had mild COVID-19 (a few samples of this study predate the infection). Cell type and time point are not known.

This chain joins TRBV5-1 and TRBJ1-6, with a possible D match to TRBD1 (6 bases). V was shortened by 4 bases and J by 10 bases, with 18 bases between the two germline ends. This CDR3 is 15 amino acids long. Germline CDR1 reads SGHRS; CDR2 reads YFSETQ. This CDR3 is CASSPQGLGQSPLHF. As DNA, the CDR3 is TGCGCCAGCAGCCCACAGGGCCTGGGACAATCACCCCTCCACTTT.

Remarks on this clonotype: Possible read error: a much larger clone is one base away. The CDR3 DNA is TGCGCCAGCGGCTTGGCCTTATCGGGGGGAGAGACCCAGTACTTC. This sequence encodes CASGLALSGGETQYF. The chain employs TRBV5-1 and TRBJ2-5; 7 bases agree with TRBD2. CDR3 size: 15 residues. Looked up from germline, CDR1 is SGHRS and CDR2 is YFSETQ.

The chain joins TRBV19 to TRBJ2-7, with D tentatively TRBD1 or TRBD2 (6 bases each). The V gene's germline CDR1 is LNHDA and CDR2 SQIVND (reference sequence). Deletions cut 5 bases from V and 6 bases from J, with 17 bases between. The CDR3 totals 14 residues. DNA of the CDR3: TGTGCCAGTAGTCGTGCCAGGGGACTCTCCGAGCAGTACTTC. This translates into CASSRARGLSEQYF.

The rearrangement joins TRBV20-1 to TRBJ1-5; D remains unclear. Germline CDR1 is DFQATT and CDR2 is SNEGSKA (reference sequence). This CDR3 has 13 residues. V shed 3 bases and J shed 5 bases, with 11 bases lying between them. CDR3 coding DNA: TGCAGTGCTAGTGAAGACGGCTATCAGCCCCAGCATTTT. This sequence encodes CSASEDGYQPQHF.

This clonotype has just a few counts. The rearrangement uses TRBV18 and TRBJ1-5; possibly TRBD1 for D (6 bases). The CDR3 loop spans 15 amino acids. With 6 bases removed from V and 3 bases from J, the gap between germline ends came to 15 bases. Germline CDR1 reads KGHSH; CDR2 reads LQKENI. CDR3 region: CASSPSQGYNQPQHF. The DNA for the CDR3 is TGTGCCAGCTCCCCCTCCCAGGGGTACAATCAGCCCCAGCATTTT.

This clonotype was detected ten times or more. V usage is TRBV5-5 and J usage is TRBJ2-7; TRBD2 might be the D (6 bases). Trimming stripped 4 bases from V and 6 bases from J, with 17 bases between. The CDR3 length is 14 residues. Germline V gene lookup returns CDR1 SGHKS and CDR2 YYEKEE (reference sequence). The CDR3 protein is CASSLGTGVGEQYF. In DNA, the CDR3 is TGTGCCAGCAGCCTGGGCACGGGGGTAGGCGAGCAGTACTTC.

This clonotype turned up a few times. This chain links TRBV28 with TRBJ2-7; TRBD1 matches 7 bases. The CDR3 runs 14 residues. V lost 6 bases and J lost 6; bases outside the gene matches: 11. Germline V gene sequence: CDR1 MDHEN, CDR2 SYDVKM. The DNA for the CDR3 is TGTGCCAGCAGACCGGGACAGCTAAGTCTCGAGCAGTACGTC. Its protein product is CASRPGQLSLEQYV.

This clonotype was counted only a few times. The chain uses TRBV27 and TRBJ2-7; the D call may be TRBD1 or TRBD2 (6 bases each). Germline CDR1 reads MNHEY; CDR2 reads SMNVEV (reference sequence). V was shortened by 4 bases and J by 9 bases, with 28 bases between the two germline ends. CDR3 length equals 17 residues. This CDR3 is CASSSLVGGYHTTRQYF. The CDR3 DNA reads TGTGCCAGCAGTTCTTTGGTGGGGGGCTACCATACCACCCGGCAGTACTTC.

The V call is TRBV3-1, the J call TRBJ1-2; no reliable D call. This CDR3 region has 15 residues. Trimming pared 3 bases from V and 3 bases from J, leaving 14 bases between. Germline V gene sequence: CDR1 LGHDT, CDR2 YNNKEL (reference sequence). The CDR3 DNA reads TGTGCCAGCAGCCATATCGACACCTTATACTATGGCTACACCTTC. Protein sequence: CASSHIDTLYYGYTF.

This clonotype has at least ten counts. The chain is built from TRBV20-1 and TRBJ2-7, with D possibly matching TRBD2 (6 bases). The CDR3 sequence is 13 residues long. V was trimmed by 3 bases and J by 5 bases, leaving 14 bases between them. The germline CDR1 and CDR2 sequences are DFQATT and SNEGSKA (reference sequence). The CDR3 region is CSASTLAGHEQYF. The DNA for the CDR3 is TGCAGTGCTAGTACACTAGCTGGCCACGAGCAGTACTTC.

This clonotype was seen more than once but under ten times. The CDR3 here is CASTSSTGNVSPLHF. Written as DNA, the CDR3 is TGTGCCAGCACCAGTTCGACAGGGAATGTCTCACCCCTCCACTTT. The chain employs TRBV7-2 and TRBJ1-6; 7 nucleotides line up with TRBD1. There are 15 residues in the CDR3. Germline lookup yields CDR1 SGHTA and CDR2 FQGNSA. Unmatched junction bases numbered 13, after V lost 7 bases and J lost 10 bases.

This clonotype was counted only a few times. The rearrangement joins TRBV5-1 to TRBJ2-5, with D perhaps given as TRBD1 or TRBD2 (6 bases each). Germline-derived CDR1 and CDR2 are SGHRS and YFSETQ. Trimming left V 4 bases short and J 4 bases short, with 20 bases between. The CDR3 loop spans 16 amino acids. This CDR3 is CASSPGGGRVSETQYF. For the CDR3, the DNA is TGCGCCAGCAGCCCAGGAGGGGGGAGAGTGTCAGAGACCCAGTACTTC.